This TCR beta chain was obtained from a study of identifying expanded T cells in peripheral blood. Regarding the study as a whole: Clone count variance between roughly two-week samples rose with total template count. About 1.2 clones differed between technical replicates, versus around 15 and 18 over time.

The table came from immunoSEQ multiplex PCR; TCRdb's copy has only in-frame clones and leaves some out. The sample shows 100,000 to 150,000 clones, about four fifths of them seen only once. The CDR3 is made up of 13 amino acids. Trimming removed 2 bases from V and 5 bases from J, with 12 bases in between. Germline V gives CDR1 GTSNPN, CDR2 SVGIG (reference sequence). With regard to this clone: Its specificity is unknown.

No infections or other immune events were documented during collection. This receptor was identified in a person aged 18 to 70 in good health. Sample: blood. V and J are TRBV30 and TRBJ2-5; D possibly corresponds to TRBD2 (6 bases). For the CDR3, the DNA is TGTGCCTGGAGTTCGGGGGATTGGGAGACCCAGTACTTC. Translated, it gives CAWSSGDWETQYF.